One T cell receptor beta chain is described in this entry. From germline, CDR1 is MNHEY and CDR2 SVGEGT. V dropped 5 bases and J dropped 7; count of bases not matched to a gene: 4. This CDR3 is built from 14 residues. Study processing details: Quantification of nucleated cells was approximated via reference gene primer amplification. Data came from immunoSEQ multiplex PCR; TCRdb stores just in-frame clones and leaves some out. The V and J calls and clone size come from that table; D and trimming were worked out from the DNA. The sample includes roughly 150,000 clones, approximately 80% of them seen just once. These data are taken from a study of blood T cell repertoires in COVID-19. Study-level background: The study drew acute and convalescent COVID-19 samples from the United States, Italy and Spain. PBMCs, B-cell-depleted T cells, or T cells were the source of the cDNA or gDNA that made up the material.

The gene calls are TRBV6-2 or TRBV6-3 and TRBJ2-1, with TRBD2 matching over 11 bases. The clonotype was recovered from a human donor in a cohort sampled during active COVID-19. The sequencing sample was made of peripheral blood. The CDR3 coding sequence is TGTGCCAGCAGTGTTACTAGCGGGAGTAATGAGCAGTTCTTC. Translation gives CASSVTSGSNEQFF.